One and the same sample provided the 4 T cell receptor beta chains below, sequenced in a study of STAT3 mutations in large granular lymphocyte leukemia. Findings and limits, study-wide: Every T-LGLL patient had at least one immunodominant TCRbeta clonotype.

These receptors lack a known antigen. The protocol was immunoSEQ multiplex PCR, while the TCRdb copy is restricted to in-frame clones and leaves out a portion. The sample has about 8,700 clones; roughly 90% are singletons. The specimen sequenced was peripheral blood mononuclear cells. The receptor source for this set is a man older than 75 with T-cell large granular lymphocyte leukemia. Some clones in this sample may be carry-over from other donors' samples.

This clone was seen just once. CDR3 amino acids: CASSGLRVGGYTF. In nucleotides, the CDR3 is TGTGCCAGCAGTGGGCTCAGGGTCGGTGGCTACACCTTC. The chain uses TRBV25-1 and TRBJ1-2; D is possibly TRBD1 (5 bases). The CDR3 extends over 13 amino acids. Germline assignment: CDR1 MGHDK and CDR2 SYGVNS. The ends were cut back, 4 bases at V and 7 bases at J, with 13 bases in the middle.

The chain employs TRBV7-2 and TRBJ2-7; a weak D match, TRBD2 (5 bases). V lost 1 base to trimming and J lost 7 bases, with 8 bases between them. This CDR3 is 12 amino acids long. Germline V gene data show CDR1 as SGHTA and CDR2 as FQGNSA. In DNA, the CDR3 is TGTGCCAGCAGCTTAGGACCGGGAGAGCAGTACTTC. It encodes CASSLGPGEQYF.

V and J are TRBV19 and TRBJ1-5; tentatively, D is TRBD1 (5 bases). The CDR3 is 16 residues long. Germline CDR1 LNHDA, CDR2 SQIVND (reference sequence). V shed 3 bases and J shed 7 bases, with 19 bases lying between them. The CDR3 loop is CASSIIRVSISQPQHF. The CDR3 nucleotides are TGTGCCAGTAGTATCATCAGGGTTTCGATAAGCCAGCCCCAGCATTTT.

This clone is categorized as medium-sized. The genes are TRBV9 and TRBJ1-2; D gene uncertain. CDR1 and CDR2 from the germline V gene are SGDLS and YYNGEE. This CDR3 has 14 residues. Trimming removed 0 bases at V and 4 bases at J, with 10 bases between. CDR3 DNA: TGTGCCAGCAGCGTAGGCATCAGCCTCTATGGCTACACCTTC. Translation: CASSVGISLYGYTF.